The T cell receptor (beta chain) under discussion was sequenced for a study of vaccination effects on CD4 cells after COVID-19. Points from the study as a whole: There was marked clonal contraction among infection- and vaccine-induced clones late after vaccination.

Germline CDR1 and CDR2: MDHEN and SYDVKM. This CDR3 is built from 16 residues. The ends lost 5 bases at V and 3 bases at J; junction bases unmatched: 13. Under the ViraFEST assay, PBMC were stimulated with viral peptide pools so that antigen-specific CD4+ T cells expanded. Sequencing was performed afterwards. Between days 10 and 11 of culture, CD4+ T cells were separated out. Neither prior SARS-CoV-2 infection nor positive nucleocapsid antibodies were present in the vaccine recipients. Over 1.5 million PBMC per well were cultured with approximately 10 IU/ml IL-2 and roughly 10 ug/ml peptides. Researchers swapped half the medium for IL-2 medium on both days 3 and 7. Remarks on this clone: The antigen is not known.

Libraries were prepared by immunoSEQ multiplex PCR; TCRdb keeps only in-frame clonotypes and omits some of them. The sample includes 50,000 to 75,000 clones, more than 80% of them seen just once. Here the sequenced sample was CD4+ T cells from PBMCs cultured with HCoV-229E spike peptides, taken before COVID-19 vaccination. The sequence derives from a human donor who received a COVID-19 vaccine. The chain carries TRBV28 and TRBJ2-7; 7 nucleotides align to TRBD2. CDR3 in amino acids: CASSPTGVGGFYEQYV. For the CDR3, the DNA is TGTGCCAGCAGTCCCACGGGAGTGGGGGGGTTCTACGAGCAGTACGTC.